This entry concerns a single T cell receptor (beta chain). Sequencing used immunoSEQ v3.0 at survey level. The method was immunoSEQ multiplex PCR; TCRdb's version includes in-frame clones alone and lacks a portion of them. This sample has 20,000 to 25,000 clones, with 84% found just once. The sample belongs to a study of long-term antiretroviral therapy in people with HIV. The ends were cut back, 1 base at V and 0 bases at J, with 11 bases in the middle. Germline CDR1 SGHNT, CDR2 YYREEE (reference sequence). The CDR3 runs 15 residues. Post-ART PBMC samples numbered at least two per donor, and pre-ART ones at least one.

Specimen: unsorted PBMCs, collected 0.5 years before starting antiretroviral therapy. The chain joins TRBV5-4 to TRBJ2-7, with D possibly TRBD2 on 5 matching bases. The origin of this receptor is a middle-aged man with HIV. The CDR3 protein is CASSLQASSSYEQYF. For the CDR3, the DNA is TGTGCCAGCAGCTTGCAGGCTAGCAGCTCCTACGAGCAGTACTTC. Full variable domain (missing parts from reference TRBV5-4 and TRBJ2-7): ETGVTQSPTHLIKTRGQQVTLRCSSQSGHNTVSWYQQALGQGPQFIFQYYREEENGRGNFPPRFSGLQFPNYSSELNVNALELDDSALYLCASSLQASSSYEQYFGPGTRLTVT.